This paragraph reports one T cell receptor beta chain. Its antigen is not yet known. No much larger clone exists at a distance of one base, and base qualities are not known. The cysteine opens and the phenylalanine closes a CDR3 of 14 amino acids. The retained sequence is limited to the CDR3, 42 bases, with the frame set at the first base. The germline ends are 14 bases apart after V is trimmed by 4 bases and J by 4 bases. Reading the germline V gene (reference sequence) gives CDR1 GTSNPN and CDR2 SVGIG. The intended sense of this specimen's time point label: baseline before first vaccination. Samples from vaccinated people were obtained from the UK trials COV001 and COV002, which included a single-blind randomized controlled phase 2/3 trial of AZD1222 (ChAdOx1 nCoV-19) in healthy adults. Trial participant PBMC samples were collected at day 0 and day 28 after the second dose for TCRbeta chain sequencing.

This record comes from a study of T cell responses to AZD1222 COVID-19 vaccine (dated by TCRdb to the early 2020s). Concerning the study at large: AZD1222 recipients whose second dose came at about 4 weeks and those whose second dose came at about 12 weeks were combined into one group, since spike-specific TCR depth and breadth did not differ between the two schedules. Enrollment into the trials was organized by age into subgroups of 18-55, 56-69 and 70-plus years, and those subgroups contained roughly 150, 30 and 60 TCR-sequenced participants, respectively. TCR sequencing was performed for 233 trial participants, of whom roughly 200 were given two doses of AZD1222 and some 26 were given two doses of MenACWY control vaccine. Results and caveats for the whole study, not just this receptor: Because no day 14 peak-response samples were available, the repertoires could be characterized only after the peak T cell response. Most participants were white British and females outnumbered males, and the authors suggested that clonal diversity may have been underestimated. The 56-69-year group was small, and its depth increase did not reach significance, likely because of low power. Conclusions about previously exposed vaccinees are limited because only a handful of AZD1222 recipients were SARS-CoV-2 seropositive at baseline. Reportedly, close to half of the unique spike-specific TCRs recognized epitopes lying outside the regions that are mutated in the B.1.351 and B.1.1.7 variants. The vaccine-associated CD4 TCRs covered the entire spike protein, and the dominant responses fell in regions 160-218 and 743-854. A significant rise in spike-specific TCR breadth and depth was observed after two AZD1222 doses relative to day 0 and relative to MenACWY recipients.

The CDR3 regions of human TCRbeta chains were subjected to immunosequencing. Under the source paper's analysis protocol: Repertoire TCRs were checked for matches against a reference library of SARS-CoV-2-specific TCRs that had been generated using the MIRA antigen-specificity platform. Breadth was defined as the fraction of unique TCRs that were SARS-CoV-2-associated, and depth was defined as the fraction of total T cells that were SARS-CoV-2-associated. Using the MIRA data, every spike-specific TCR was mapped to the spike region that the TCR reacted to and assigned to either a CD4 or a CD8 class. Log10-transformed breadth and depth values were compared by one-way ANOVA with Sidak's multiple comparisons tests. TCRdb stores this immuneACCESS table with in-frame sequences only. Part of the clones is absent; in the studies checked, under half of the shortfall reflects unresolved V genes, and no reason is known for the rest. The V and J calls and clone size were taken over from that table, and D and trimming were inferred from the DNA. Counted in this sample were about 97,000 clones; about 88% of them appeared once. The ten top clones hold less than 3.5% of the sample.

Sequenced here: peripheral blood, sampled on day 0 of AZD1222 vaccination. The rearranged segments are TRBV30 and TRBJ1-3; a tentative D call is TRBD1 (6 bases match). The sequence was collected from an adult in good health. The CDR3 loop reads CAWKIPGHGNTIYF. The nucleotide sequence reads TGTGCCTGGAAAATCCCGGGACACGGAAACACCATATATTTT.